These 24 T cell receptor beta chains were sequenced from one sample in a study of T-cell reconstitution after alpha-beta-depleted transplantation in children. This sample's TCRbeta library carried unique molecular identifier barcodes. MiXCR was run by TCRdb on the PCR reads, yielding one entry per CDR3 protein. The sample shows 260,000 or so distinct CDR3 sequences, 9.5% to 15% of them seen only once. Sequencing used PBMCs from the stem cell graft donor, obtained from the stem cell graft. The origin of the receptors is a human donor who donated a stem cell graft to a child with acute lymphoblastic leukemia.

This sequence joins TRBV19 and TRBJ2-5; D is uncertain. Germline CDR1 reads LNHDA; CDR2 reads SQIVND (reference sequence). V lost 3 bases and J lost 5, with 10 bases in between. This CDR3 spans 13 amino acids. The CDR3 loop is CASSILPDETQYF. CDR3 coding DNA: TGTGCCAGTAGTATCCTCCCAGATGAGACCCAGTACTTC.

This clonotype was recorded at least ten times. V and J are TRBV12-3 or TRBV12-4 and TRBJ2-7; D remains ambiguous. CDR3 length equals 16 residues. Between the trimmed V and J ends, which lost 1 base and 3 bases, there was a span of 16 bases. CDR3 residues: CASSLEWNMGNYEQYF. CDR3 nucleotide sequence: TGTGCCAGCAGTTTAGAGTGGAACATGGGAAACTACGAGCAGTACTTC.

This clonotype was recorded many times. The genes are TRBV28 and TRBJ2-5, with 9 nucleotides matching TRBD1. With V trimmed by 7 bases and J by 4 bases, 10 bases remained unmatched. The CDR3 loop spans 15 amino acids. The germline V gene encodes CDR1 MDHEN and CDR2 SYDVKM. The DNA for the CDR3 is TGTGCCAGCATATCGGGACAGGGCGGTCGAGAGACCCAGTACTTC. Translated, it gives CASISGQGGRETQYF.

There are many counts of this clonotype. V gene TRBV7-9 combines with J gene TRBJ2-7, with TRBD2 matching over 8 bases. The CDR3 runs to 15 residues. Germline CDR1 reads SEHNR; CDR2 reads FQNEAQ (reference sequence). Unmatched junction bases numbered 8, after V lost 5 bases and J lost 2 bases. CDR3 in amino acids: CASSPRSAGAYEQYF. CDR3 sequence (DNA): TGTGCCAGCAGCCCGCGGTCAGCGGGGGCCTACGAGCAGTACTTC.

This clonotype was detected many times. The rearrangement uses TRBV6-1 and TRBJ2-1, with TRBD1 as a possible D gene (5 bases). Germline V gene sequence: CDR1 MNHNS, CDR2 SASEGT. The CDR3 runs 15 residues. Trimming removed 5 bases at V and 0 bases at J, with 11 bases between. CDR3 nucleotides: TGTGCCAGCAGTACAGGCGTCAGCTCCTACAATGAGCAGTTCTTC. Translation gives CASSTGVSSYNEQFF.

In its sample, this clonotype was seen many times. This rearrangement joins TRBV6-1 to TRBJ2-3; D ambiguous. This CDR3 has 16 residues. V was trimmed by 3 bases and J by 0 bases, leaving 13 bases between them. Germline values: CDR1 MNHNS, CDR2 SASEGT. CDR3 nucleotide sequence: TGTGCCAGCAGTGACGATAGGGTGTTTAGCACAGATACGCAGTATTTT. It encodes CASSDDRVFSTDTQYF.

This clonotype was detected ten times or more. The J gene is TRBJ2-7, the V gene TRBV29-1; possible D gene TRBD2, 6 bases. V was shortened by 2 bases and J by 0 bases, with 17 bases between the two germline ends. The CDR3 length is 16 residues. Germline CDR1 is SQVTM and CDR2 is ANQGSEA. The CDR3 DNA sequence: TGCAGCGTTGAATGGGGGGATTTCGAACACTCCTACGAGCAGTACTTC. This sequence encodes CSVEWGDFEHSYEQYF.

On this clonotype itself: Just one base apart from a much larger clone, this may be a read error. V gene TRBV11-1 combines with J gene TRBJ2-7; unclear D gene. Germline assignment: CDR1 SGHAT and CDR2 FQDESV (reference sequence). This CDR3 has 13 amino acids. CDR3 DNA sequence: TGTGCCAGCAGCTCCGAAAGGTTCTACGAGCAGTGCTTC. This encodes CASSSERFYEQCF. The full variable domain, rest sourced from reference TRBV11-1 and TRBJ2-7, is EAEVAQSPRYKITEKSQAVAFWCDPISGHATLYWYRQILGQGPELLVQFQDESVVDDSQLPKDRFSAERLKGVDSTLKIQPAELGDSAMYLCASSSERFYEQCFGPGTRLTVT.

This clonotype was seen many times. V gene TRBV7-9 combines with J gene TRBJ2-7; possibly TRBD1 or TRBD2 for D (7 bases each). CDR3 size: 16 residues. Germline loops: CDR1 SEHNR, CDR2 FQNEAQ (reference sequence). The ends were cut back, 7 bases at V and 2 bases at J, with 21 bases in the middle. In nucleotides, the CDR3 is TGTGCCAGCACTCTAGTTGGGAGGGGGCGTCCCTACGAGCAGTACTTC. Translating it yields CASTLVGRGRPYEQYF. Based on the CDR3 plus reference TRBV7-9 and TRBJ2-7, the full variable domain is DTGVSQNPRHKITKRGQNVTFRCDPISEHNRLYWYRQTLGQGPEFLTYFQNEAQLEKSRLLSDRFSAERPKGSFSTLEIQRTEQGDSAMYLCASTLVGRGRPYEQYFGPGTRLTVT.

This clonotype was seen ten or more times. This sequence joins TRBV20-1 and TRBJ1-2; TRBD1 matches at 9 bases. Trimming at V came to 6 bases and at J to 3 bases, leaving 8 bases not matched to a gene. Germline lookup yields CDR1 DFQATT and CDR2 SNEGSKA (reference sequence). The CDR3 extends over 14 amino acids. The CDR3: CSAKNRGRDYGYTF. DNA of the CDR3: TGCAGTGCCAAAAACAGGGGGCGCGACTATGGCTACACCTTC.

This clonotype was counted ten times or more. The chain has TRBV11-1 and TRBJ2-1; TRBD2 matches 12 bases. The CDR3 covers 21 residues. Germline trimming cut 2 bases from V and 4 bases from J; bases unmatched to any gene: 18. CDR1 is SGHAT and CDR2 is FQDESV in the germline V gene (reference sequence). The DNA of the CDR3 is TGTGCCAGCAGCTTACGGTTAACTAGCGGGGGGACTACACATTTTTACAATGAGCAGTTCTTC. As protein: CASSLRLTSGGTTHFYNEQFF.

This clonotype was counted many times. This chain links TRBV5-1 with TRBJ2-2; D call uncertain. This CDR3 is 15 amino acids long. Germline V CDR1 and CDR2: SGHRS, YFSETQ. V lost 1 base to trimming and J lost 4 bases, with 11 bases between them. CDR3: CASSLRVGTTGELFF. As DNA, the CDR3 is TGCGCCAGCAGCTTGCGAGTCGGTACCACCGGGGAGCTGTTTTTT.

This clonotype occurred many times. The rearrangement joins TRBV20-1 to TRBJ2-7; D remains unclear. The germline CDR1 and CDR2 sequences are DFQATT and SNEGSKA (reference sequence). The CDR3 spans 14 residues. V was clipped by 7 bases and J by 3 bases, with 19 bases between them. The CDR3 spells CSVGVAAQYYEQYF. The CDR3 DNA is TGCAGTGTTGGAGTGGCCGCCCAGTACTACGAGCAGTACTTC.

This clonotype was counted many times. The chain combines TRBV20-1 with TRBJ2-1; D not resolved. V was pared by 7 bases and J by 5 bases, with 9 bases between. Germline V CDR1 and CDR2: DFQATT, SNEGSKA (reference sequence). The CDR3 consists of 11 residues. CDR3 sequence: CSVGLHNEQFF. The CDR3 DNA reads TGCAGTGTCGGGCTGCACAATGAGCAGTTCTTC.

This clonotype was seen many times. The genes are TRBV4-3 and TRBJ1-1; D possibly corresponds to TRBD1 (5 bases). This CDR3 spans 14 amino acids. Germline CDR1 LGHNA, CDR2 YSLEER. Deletions cut 1 base from V and 3 bases from J, with 9 bases between. In DNA form, the CDR3 reads TGCGCCAGCAGCCAAGTAGGGGTAGACACTGAAGCTTTCTTT. This encodes CASSQVGVDTEAFF.

The V gene is TRBV20-1, the J gene TRBJ1-3; unclear D gene. The CDR3 is 14 amino acids. The germline CDR1 and CDR2 sequences are DFQATT and SNEGSKA (reference sequence). V was cut by 4 bases and J by 2 bases, with 12 bases left in between. The CDR3 DNA is TGCAGTGCTAAACCCGCGGGGACTGGAAACACCATATATTTT. It codes for CSAKPAGTGNTIYF.

In nucleotides, the CDR3 is TGTGCCAGCAGCCCTCACCGAGGGTATGCCTACGAGCAGTACTTC. Amino acids: CASSPHRGYAYEQYF. V gene TRBV4-2 combines with J gene TRBJ2-7, with D tentatively TRBD2 (5 bases). Per germline, CDR1 LGHNA and CDR2 YNFKEQ. V was trimmed by 4 bases and J by 2 bases, leaving 15 bases between them. The CDR3 spans 15 residues.

This clonotype was recorded many times. This rearrangement joins TRBV29-1 to TRBJ1-2, with 9 bases fitting TRBD1. CDR1 is SQVTM, CDR2 ANQGSEA, per germline. J was trimmed by 5 bases and V by 8 bases; bases with no gene match: 12. This CDR3 has 14 amino acids. The CDR3: CSSRNKGTGYGYTF. The DNA for the CDR3 is TGCAGCTCGAGAAACAAGGGGACAGGGTATGGCTACACCTTC.

The chain combines TRBV5-5 with TRBJ1-1; the D is unclear. Germline CDR1 SGHKS, CDR2 YYEKEE (reference sequence). V was clipped by 3 bases and J by 0 bases, with 9 bases between them. The length of the CDR3 is 14 residues. For the CDR3, the DNA is TGTGCCAGCAGCTGGGGAACTTTGAACACTGAAGCTTTCTTT. As protein: CASSWGTLNTEAFF.

This clonotype has ten or more counts. The genes are TRBV12-3 or TRBV12-4 and TRBJ1-2; no definite D call. This CDR3 region has 13 residues. Trimming pared 6 bases from V and 8 bases from J, leaving 16 bases between. CDR3 nucleotide sequence: TGTGCCAGCAGGGAAGCCTCTTTGCTGGGCTACACCTTC. The encoded protein is CASREASLLGYTF.

In its sample, this clonotype was seen many times. CDR3 DNA sequence: TGTGCCAGCAGTGCCACCGTACAGGGAGGTGCTGAAAAACTGTTTTTT. Translation: CASSATVQGGAEKLFF. This sequence joins TRBV12-3 or TRBV12-4 and TRBJ1-4; D might be TRBD1 (6 bases). V lost 5 bases and J lost 7, with 20 bases in between. This CDR3 spans 16 amino acids.

This clonotype was picked up many times. The chain has TRBV5-1 and TRBJ2-5; the D gene is possibly TRBD1 (5 bases). This CDR3 has 14 residues. V lost 4 bases to trimming and J lost 5 bases, with 15 bases between them. Germline lookup yields CDR1 SGHRS and CDR2 YFSETQ. This chain's CDR3 is CASSPTRGRETQYF. CDR3 coding DNA: TGCGCCAGCAGCCCAACAAGGGGCAGGGAGACCCAGTACTTC.

This clonotype appeared many times. The genes are TRBV6-5 and TRBJ2-3; D gene uncertain. Germline assignment: CDR1 MNHEY and CDR2 SVGAGI. Between the trimmed V and J ends, which lost 2 bases and 8 bases, there was a span of 20 bases. The CDR3 spans 16 residues. Here the CDR3 DNA reads TGTGCCAGCAGTTACCCCAGCCGCTGGGGTTCGGGTACGCAGTATTTT. Encoded protein: CASSYPSRWGSGTQYF.

This clonotype has a count of ten or more. CDR3 amino acids: CASSQDSSSPLHF. CDR3 DNA: TGTGCCAGCAGCCAAGATTCCAGTTCTCCCCTCCACTTT. The chain recombines TRBV14 with TRBJ1-6; D unresolved. The V end lost 0 bases, the J end lost 13 bases, and 10 bases lay between the germline ends. The CDR3 loop spans 13 amino acids. Looked up from germline, CDR1 is SGHDN and CDR2 is FVKESK.